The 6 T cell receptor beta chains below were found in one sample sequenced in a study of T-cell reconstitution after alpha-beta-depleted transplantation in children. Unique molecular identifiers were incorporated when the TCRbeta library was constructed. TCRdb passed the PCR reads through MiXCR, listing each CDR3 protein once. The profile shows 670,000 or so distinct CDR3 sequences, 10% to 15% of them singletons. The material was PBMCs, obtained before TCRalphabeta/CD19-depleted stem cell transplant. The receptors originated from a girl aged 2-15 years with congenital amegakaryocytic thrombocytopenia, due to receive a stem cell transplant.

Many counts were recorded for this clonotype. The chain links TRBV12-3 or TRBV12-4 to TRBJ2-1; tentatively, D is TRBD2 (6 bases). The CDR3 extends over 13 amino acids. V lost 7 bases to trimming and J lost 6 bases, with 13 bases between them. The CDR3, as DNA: TGTGCCAGCAAAAATACCGGGGGCAATGAGCAGTTCTTC. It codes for CASKNTGGNEQFF.

CDR3: CSASPGQSTGANVLTF. For the CDR3, the DNA is TGCAGTGCTAGCCCAGGACAGTCAACTGGGGCCAACGTCCTGACTTTC. The chain has TRBV20-1 and TRBJ2-6; tentative D call: TRBD1 (6 bases). Trimming left V 3 bases short and J 2 bases short, with 14 bases between. Germline V CDR1 and CDR2: DFQATT, SNEGSKA (reference sequence). CDR3 length equals 16 residues.

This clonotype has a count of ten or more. The chain's CDR3 is CSVVSTRDEQFF. CDR3 in DNA: TGCAGCGTTGTTAGTACTAGGGATGAGCAGTTCTTC. V gene TRBV29-1 combines with J gene TRBJ2-1, with TRBD2 as a possible D gene (5 bases). V was pared by 4 bases and J by 8 bases, with 12 bases between. The length of the CDR3 is 12 residues. CDR1 SQVTM and CDR2 ANQGSEA come from the germline V gene.

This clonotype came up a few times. The CDR3 here is CATSAAEVQPQHF. CDR3 in DNA: TGTGCCACCAGTGCAGCCGAGGTCCAGCCCCAGCATTTT. This chain joins TRBV15 and TRBJ1-5; the D is unclear. CDR3 length equals 13 residues. Germline assignment: CDR1 LNHNV and CDR2 YYDKDF (reference sequence). The ends were cut back, 6 bases at V and 7 bases at J, with 13 bases in the middle.

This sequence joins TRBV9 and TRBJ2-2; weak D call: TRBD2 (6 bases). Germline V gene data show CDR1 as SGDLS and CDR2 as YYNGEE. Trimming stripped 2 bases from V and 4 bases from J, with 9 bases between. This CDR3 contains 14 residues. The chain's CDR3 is CASSVPGGTGELFF. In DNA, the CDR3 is TGTGCCAGCAGCGTTCCCGGGGGCACCGGGGAGCTGTTTTTT.

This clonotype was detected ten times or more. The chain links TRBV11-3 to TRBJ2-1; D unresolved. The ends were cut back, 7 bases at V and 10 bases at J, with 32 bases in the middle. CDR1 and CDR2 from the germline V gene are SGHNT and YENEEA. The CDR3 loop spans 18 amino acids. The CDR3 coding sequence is TGTGCCAGCACTTTTTTTTTGGCCGGAACCACGACACTCGACGAGCAGTTCTTC. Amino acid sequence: CASTFFLAGTTTLDEQFF.